This entry lists 18 T cell receptor beta chains sequenced from one sample in a study of blood T cell repertoires in COVID-19. The table came from immunoSEQ multiplex PCR; TCRdb's copy has only in-frame clones and leaves some out. The sample has about 24,000 clones, roughly nine tenths seen once. The sample comprised peripheral blood. The receptors here all came from a man in his forties or fifties with active COVID-19.

The chain is built from TRBV2 and TRBJ2-1; 7 bases match TRBD1. V dropped 7 bases and J dropped 10; count of bases not matched to a gene: 4. From germline, CDR1 is SNHLY and CDR2 FYNNEI. This CDR3 has 11 residues. This CDR3 is CASIQGVEQFF. For the CDR3, the DNA is TGTGCCAGCATTCAGGGGGTCGAGCAGTTCTTC.

The chain links TRBV4-1 to TRBJ2-5, with TRBD1 matching over 7 bases. CDR3 length equals 13 residues. V dropped 1 base and J dropped 7; count of bases not matched to a gene: 3. Germline assignment: CDR1 MGHRA and CDR2 YSYEKL. CDR3 nucleotides: TGCGCCAGCAGCCAAGGACAGGGAAGGACCCAGTACTTC. Protein: CASSQGQGRTQYF.

CDR3 loop: CAIRAGGLTYEQYF. The CDR3 DNA follows: TGTGCCATCAGAGCAGGGGGGCTGACCTACGAGCAGTACTTC. V is TRBV10-3 and J is TRBJ2-7, with a possible D match to TRBD1 (7 bases). Germline CDR1 ENHRY, CDR2 SYGVKD. The CDR3 has 14 residues. V was trimmed by 6 bases and J by 2 bases, leaving 14 bases between them.

The chain employs TRBV5-6 and TRBJ1-2; 7 bases are shared with TRBD1. After removal of 5 bases from V and 4 bases from J, the junction contained 11 bases not matched to a gene. The germline CDR1 and CDR2 sequences are SGHDT and YYEEEE. The length of the CDR3 is 15 residues. As DNA, the CDR3 is TGTGCCAGCAGGTTTGGTCGACAGGGAATCTATGGCTACACCTTC. Amino acids: CASRFGRQGIYGYTF.

This chain uses TRBV5-6 with TRBJ2-7, with TRBD2 identical over 13 bases. V shed 2 bases, J shed 3 bases, and the junction held 5 bases outside the gene matches. Germline loops: CDR1 SGHDT, CDR2 YYEEEE. CDR3 size: 16 residues. The CDR3 loop reads CASSLRTSGSFYEQYF. CDR3 bases: TGTGCCAGCAGCTTACGGACTAGCGGGAGTTTCTACGAGCAGTACTTC.

The chain carries TRBV5-5 and TRBJ2-3; D is unclear. The CDR3 covers 16 residues. The V gene lost 2 bases and the J gene lost 2 bases, with 15 bases spanning the gap. In germline, CDR1 is SGHKS, CDR2 YYEKEE (reference sequence). The CDR3 nucleotides read TGTGCCAGCAGCTTCGACTCTAGAGGATACACAGATACGCAGTATTTT. Translation: CASSFDSRGYTDTQYF.

This chain connects TRBV6-6 to TRBJ2-6; tentatively, D is TRBD1 (5 bases). The ends were cut back, 6 bases at V and 4 bases at J, with 13 bases in the middle. The CDR3 consists of 15 residues. Germline V gene data show CDR1 as MNHNY and CDR2 as SVGAGI (reference sequence). For the CDR3, the DNA is TGTGCCAGCAGAGCGTCCAGGGAAGGGGCCAACGTCCTGACTTTC. Its protein product is CASRASREGANVLTF.

V gene TRBV7-2 combines with J gene TRBJ2-3, with D unresolved. CDR1 and CDR2 (germline): SGHTA, FQGNSA. This CDR3 is built from 15 residues. The ends were cut back, 6 bases at V and 2 bases at J, with 15 bases in the middle. CDR3 nucleotide sequence: TGTGCCAGCAGTCCTTCGAGAGGTCTCACAGATACGCAGTATTTT. Translated, it gives CASSPSRGLTDTQYF.

This chain joins TRBV3-1 (or the pseudogene TRBV3-2) and TRBJ2-1, with TRBD2 matching 9 bases. The CDR3 loop spans 17 amino acids. Losses at the gene ends were 6 bases for V and 5 bases for J; bases not matched to a gene: 14. Germline V gene sequence: CDR1 LGHDT, CDR2 YNNKEL (reference sequence). DNA for the CDR3: TGTGCCAGCAGTCGACAGGGTACTAGCGGGCCCAACAATGAGCAGTTCTTC. Protein: CASSRQGTSGPNNEQFF.

This clone came up a few times. V and J are TRBV9 and TRBJ1-5; TRBD1 matches 7 bases. V lost 5 bases and J lost 2; bases outside the gene matches: 7. The CDR3 has 15 amino acids. CDR1 is SGDLS, CDR2 YYNGEE, per germline. In DNA, the CDR3 is TGTGCCAGCAGTCCCGACAGGGTAGGCAATCAGCCCCAGCATTTT. It encodes CASSPDRVGNQPQHF.

In DNA, the CDR3 is TGTGCCAGCAGCTTAGCGCTGGGCGGGATCCGCACAGATACGCAGTATTTT. This codes for CASSLALGGIRTDTQYF. The chain links TRBV7-2 to TRBJ2-3; a possible D gene is TRBD2 (6 bases). V was shortened by 0 bases and J by 1 base, with 14 bases between the two germline ends. Germline V gene sequence: CDR1 SGHTA, CDR2 FQGNSA. CDR3 length: 17 residues.

V usage is TRBV5-1 and J usage is TRBJ1-5; possible D gene TRBD1, 6 bases. The CDR3 length is 15 residues. V dropped 0 bases and J dropped 1 base, with 8 bases sitting between them. Germline loops: CDR1 SGHRS, CDR2 YFSETQ. The CDR3 here is CASSLEGGSNQPQHF. CDR3 bases: TGCGCCAGCAGCTTGGAGGGGGGGAGCAATCAGCCCCAGCATTTT. Drawing the rest from reference TRBV5-1 and TRBJ1-5, the complete variable domain is KAGVTQTPRYLIKTRGQQVTLSCSPISGHRSVSWYQQTPGQGLQFLFEYFSETQRNKGNFPGRFSGRQFSNSRSEMNVSTLELGDSALYLCASSLEGGSNQPQHFGDGTRLSIL.

The chain couples TRBV9 to TRBJ2-7, with 9 bases matching TRBD1. CDR3 size: 15 residues. Looked up from germline, CDR1 is SGDLS and CDR2 is YYNGEE. J was trimmed by 1 base and V by 3 bases; bases with no gene match: 5. This CDR3 is CASSAAGTGSYEQYF. In DNA form, the CDR3 reads TGTGCCAGCAGCGCGGCCGGGACAGGGTCCTACGAGCAGTACTTC.

J is TRBJ2-5 and V is TRBV4-1; 11 nucleotides align to TRBD1. Germline V gene lookup returns CDR1 MGHRA and CDR2 YSYEKL. CDR3 length: 15 residues. V lost 2 bases to trimming and J lost 3 bases; unmatched junction nucleotides: 2. CDR3 protein: CASSQPGQGEETQYF. The CDR3 bases are TGCGCCAGCAGCCAACCGGGACAGGGGGAAGAGACCCAGTACTTC.

The rearrangement links TRBV4-1 to TRBJ1-5, with D tentatively TRBD1 (5 bases). This CDR3 contains 16 residues. V lost 3 bases to trimming and J lost 4 bases, with 16 bases between them. Germline V gene data show CDR1 as MGHRA and CDR2 as YSYEKL. The CDR3 DNA sequence: TGCGCCAGCAGCCACCCCCCAGGGAGGGAAAATCAGCCCCAGCATTTT. Translated: CASSHPPGRENQPQHF.

The count of this clone is one. V usage is TRBV5-3 and J usage is TRBJ2-5; D not resolved. TRBV5-3 is sorted into the ORF group, with uncertain function. The CDR3 spans 14 residues. Trimming shortened V by 2 bases and J by 2 bases, and 10 bases separated the two germline ends. In DNA form, the CDR3 reads TGTGCCAGAAGCTTCGAGGTCGGGCAAGAGACCCAGTACTTC. As protein: CARSFEVGQETQYF.

The chain uses TRBV10-3 and TRBJ2-3, with 11 bases aligning to TRBD2. Germline V lookup: CDR1 ENHRY, CDR2 SYGVKD. The V gene end was trimmed by 6 bases and the J gene end by 2 bases; junction bases not matched to a gene: 4. CDR3 size: 15 residues. CDR3 DNA: TGTGCCATCAGCCCTAGCGGGAGGCCCACAGATACGCAGTATTTT. The encoded protein is CAISPSGRPTDTQYF.

This clone has just a few counts. This chain connects TRBV6-2 or TRBV6-3 to TRBJ2-1; 12 positions agree with TRBD2. The CDR3 extends over 18 amino acids. The germline gives CDR1 MNHEY, CDR2 SVGEGT. V gave up 0 bases and J gave up 8 bases; unmatched junction bases: 11. DNA of the CDR3: TGTGCCAGCAGTTACTCGATCGGACTAGCGGGGCTTCGGGATGAGCAGTTCTTC. Its protein product is CASSYSIGLAGLRDEQFF.